The 20 T cell receptor beta chains reported below all come from one sample, sequenced in a study of T cells in Graves' hyperthyroidism and ophthalmopathy. The investigators amplified TCR beta CDR3 regions from RNA transcripts. HTBI primers were employed in a first-round RT-PCR of the TCR CDR3. TCRdb processed the multiplex PCR reads anew with MiXCR; each CDR3 protein has one entry. The table shows 550,000 to 600,000 distinct CDR3 sequences, with 16% occurring only once. The sample was blood. The receptors come from a woman aged 18-29 years with Graves' hyperthyroidism.

This clonotype has just a few counts. The chain carries TRBV12-3 or TRBV12-4 and TRBJ2-3; possible D gene TRBD2, 6 bases. The CDR3 totals 14 residues. V lost 3 bases and J 6 bases, leaving 13 bases between the germline ends. The CDR3 loop is CASSFAAGSDTQYF. The CDR3 region has the DNA TGTGCCAGCAGTTTCGCAGCGGGTTCGGATACGCAGTATTTT.

This chain uses TRBV6-1 with TRBJ2-2, with 10 bases matching TRBD2. Germline V gene data show CDR1 as MNHNS and CDR2 as SASEGT. V lost 8 bases, J lost 5 bases, and 11 bases stayed unmatched. The CDR3 sequence is 16 residues long. The CDR3 sequence: CASHSSGGALTGELFF. In DNA form, the CDR3 reads TGTGCCAGCCATTCTAGCGGGGGCGCTTTGACCGGGGAGCTGTTTTTT.

This clonotype came up many times. V is TRBV12-3 or TRBV12-4 and J is TRBJ2-5; 9 nucleotides align to TRBD2. The CDR3 has 17 residues. V lost 2 bases to trimming and J lost 5 bases; unmatched junction nucleotides: 12. The CDR3: CASSLFVGGRASETQYF. The CDR3 nucleotides are TGTGCCAGCAGTTTATTCGTCGGCGGGAGGGCTAGTGAGACCCAGTACTTC.

The chain has TRBV10-2 and TRBJ2-1, with TRBD2 identical over 7 bases. The trim removed 2 bases at V and 9 bases at J, leaving 10 bases unmatched. The germline V gene has CDR1 WSHSY and CDR2 SAAADI. The length of the CDR3 is 15 residues. The CDR3 here is CASSETSGRAGEQFF. DNA of the CDR3: TGCGCCAGCAGTGAGACTAGTGGGAGGGCCGGTGAGCAGTTCTTC.

The chain couples TRBV24-1 to TRBJ2-7; 9 positions match TRBD2. CDR3 length: 15 amino acids. Germline V gene lookup returns CDR1 KGHDR and CDR2 SFDVKD. Unmatched junction bases numbered 7, after V lost 4 bases and J lost 4 bases. DNA of the CDR3: TGTGCCACCAGTGACCCATCTAGCGGGATATACGAGCAGTACTTC. Amino acids: CATSDPSSGIYEQYF.

This clonotype has a single count. The V gene is TRBV11-2, the J gene TRBJ2-3; TRBD2 matches at 12 bases. Per the germline V gene, CDR1 is SGHAT and CDR2 is FQNNGV. V lost 1 base to trimming and J lost 4 bases; unmatched junction nucleotides: 6. The CDR3 contains 17 residues. CDR3 DNA: TGTGCCAGCAGCTTAGGGGCTAGCGGGAGGGCCTCAGATACGCAGTATTTT. It codes for CASSLGASGRASDTQYF.

This chain connects TRBV7-9 to TRBJ2-1; 15 bases match TRBD2. This CDR3 contains 17 residues. CDR1 is SEHNR, CDR2 FQNEAQ, per germline (reference sequence). The trim removed 4 bases at V and 5 bases at J, leaving 6 bases unmatched. The CDR3 DNA is TGTGCCAGCAGCTCACGGACTAGCGGGGGGGCCGACAATGAGCAGTTCTTC. It yields the protein CASSSRTSGGADNEQFF. Looking up the rest from reference TRBV7-9 and TRBJ2-1 gives the full variable domain: DTGVSQNPRHKITKRGQNVTFRCDPISEHNRLYWYRQTLGQGPEFLTYFQNEAQLEKSRLLSDRFSAERPKGSFSTLEIQRTEQGDSAMYLCASSSRTSGGADNEQFFGPGTRLTVL.

The V gene is TRBV5-1, the J gene TRBJ2-7, with D possibly being TRBD2 (7 bases). The CDR3 consists of 12 residues. Trimming stripped 3 bases from V and 6 bases from J, with 10 bases between. Germline V gives CDR1 SGHRS, CDR2 YFSETQ. CDR3 in DNA: TGCGCCAGCAGCTCAGGGGAGGGCGAGCAGTACTTC. Its protein is CASSSGEGEQYF.

This clonotype showed up many times. This rearrangement joins TRBV7-2 to TRBJ1-2, with D possibly being TRBD1 (5 bases). The germline V and J ends were trimmed by 1 base and 8 bases, with 11 bases remaining between them. Germline V gives CDR1 SGHTA, CDR2 FQGNSA. The CDR3 sequence is 13 residues long. The CDR3 spells CASSLVGGVGYTF. The CDR3 coding sequence is TGTGCCAGCAGCTTAGTGGGAGGGGTGGGCTACACCTTC.

This clonotype was seen more than once but under ten times. This chain uses TRBV18 with TRBJ1-3; D gene ambiguous. The CDR3 has 16 amino acids. Germline V gene sequence: CDR1 KGHSH, CDR2 LQKENI. The V and J ends lost 2 bases and 0 bases respectively, with 11 bases between them. In DNA, the CDR3 is TGTGCCAGCTCACCAATTGGCCTATACTCTGGAAACACCATATATTTT. Translating gives CASSPIGLYSGNTIYF.

This clonotype has a count of ten or more. The J gene is TRBJ1-5, the V gene TRBV30; D is undetermined. V was clipped by 3 bases and J by 5 bases, with 11 bases between them. The CDR3 runs to 13 residues. Per the germline V gene, CDR1 is GTSNPN and CDR2 is SVGIG (reference sequence). The CDR3 here is CAWSGGTDQPQHF. CDR3 nucleotide sequence: TGTGCCTGGAGCGGAGGTACAGATCAGCCCCAGCATTTT.

Ten or more counts support this clonotype. The chain uses TRBV6-2 or TRBV6-3 and TRBJ2-5; D possibly corresponds to TRBD1 (6 bases). The germline V gene encodes CDR1 MNHEY and CDR2 SVGEGT. Between the trimmed V and J ends, which lost 7 bases and 2 bases, there was a span of 14 bases. There are 14 residues in the CDR3. CDR3 region: CASTNRQGQETQYF. The CDR3 bases are TGTGCCAGCACCAACCGTCAGGGGCAAGAGACCCAGTACTTC.

This clonotype was detected ten times or more. The chain carries TRBV7-2 and TRBJ2-1; 11 nucleotides line up with TRBD2. J was trimmed by 6 bases and V by 0 bases; bases with no gene match: 10. The germline V gene encodes CDR1 SGHTA and CDR2 FQGNSA. The CDR3 spans 18 residues. Written as DNA, the CDR3 is TGTGCCAGCAGCTTAGCGTTAGTGACTAGCGGGACGGTCAATGAGCAGTTCTTC. Translating gives CASSLALVTSGTVNEQFF. Using reference TRBV7-2 and TRBJ2-1 for the parts outside the CDR3, the full variable domain is GAGVSQSPSNKVTEKGKDVELRCDPISGHTALYWYRQSLGQGLEFLIYFQGNSAPDKSGLPSDRFSAERTGGSVSTLTIQRTQQEDSAVYLCASSLALVTSGTVNEQFFGPGTRLTVL.

This clonotype has ten or more counts. The chain uses TRBV28 and TRBJ1-1; D call uncertain. This CDR3 contains 15 residues. Germline values: CDR1 MDHEN, CDR2 SYDVKM. V dropped 3 bases and J dropped 4 bases, with 15 bases sitting between them. The CDR3 coding sequence is TGTGCCAGCAGTTTCAGCGGGCGGTGGGGCACTGAAGCTTTCTTT. This translates into CASSFSGRWGTEAFF.

The genes are TRBV6-2 or TRBV6-3 and TRBJ2-7; 8 positions agree with TRBD2. There are 14 residues in the CDR3. Germline lookup yields CDR1 MNHEY and CDR2 SVGEGT. V lost 10 bases, J lost 1 base, and 9 bases stayed unmatched. The CDR3 DNA is TGTGCCACGGAACTAAGCGGGGGATCCTACGAGCAGTACTTC. It yields the protein CATELSGGSYEQYF.

This clonotype was recorded at least ten times. The chain employs TRBV2 and TRBJ2-7; D is possibly TRBD1 (5 bases). V lost 5 bases and J lost 5, with 16 bases in between. The CDR3 runs 14 residues. The germline V gene has CDR1 SNHLY and CDR2 FYNNEI. This CDR3 reads CASSRPDQGNEQYF. The CDR3 DNA sequence: TGTGCCAGCAGTAGACCGGATCAGGGCAACGAGCAGTACTTC.

This clonotype was counted ten times or more. The rearrangement joins TRBV3-1 to TRBJ2-3; a possible D gene is TRBD2 (5 bases). Germline CDR1 LGHDT, CDR2 YNNKEL (reference sequence). The CDR3 extends over 14 amino acids. Trimming removed 3 bases at V and 4 bases at J, with 11 bases between. The CDR3 loop reads CASSQGAGADTQYF. DNA for the CDR3: TGTGCCAGCAGCCAGGGAGCCGGCGCAGATACGCAGTATTTT.

This clonotype was detected many times. J is TRBJ1-5 and V is TRBV20-1; tentative D call: TRBD1 (5 bases). V was trimmed by 6 bases and J by 7 bases, leaving 19 bases between them. Germline CDR1 reads DFQATT; CDR2 reads SNEGSKA (reference sequence). The CDR3 has 14 residues. The DNA for the CDR3 is TGCAGTGCCTCCGGGGCCGGGATTGACCAGCCCCAGCATTTT. Translating gives CSASGAGIDQPQHF.

V is TRBV7-9 and J is TRBJ2-1; D might be TRBD1 (6 bases). CDR1 is SEHNR and CDR2 is FQNEAQ in the germline V gene (reference sequence). The CDR3 is 15 amino acids. Trimming left V 7 bases short and J 1 base short, with 14 bases between. This CDR3 is CASIPRDNSYNEQFF. The CDR3 DNA is TGTGCCAGCATACCCCGGGACAATTCCTACAATGAGCAGTTCTTC.

This clonotype occurred a few times. This chain uses TRBV11-2 with TRBJ2-1, with 13 nucleotides matching TRBD2. The J segment lost 8 bases and the V segment lost 6 bases, leaving 1 base of the junction unmatched. Germline CDR1 reads SGHAT; CDR2 reads FQNNGV. The CDR3 consists of 13 residues. The CDR3 loop reads CASRLAGGDEQFF. CDR3 nucleotide sequence: TGTGCCAGCAGACTAGCGGGGGGGGATGAGCAGTTCTTC.